This paragraph covers one T cell receptor beta chain sequence. Documented time point: peripheral blood 6 weeks after treatment start. For each patient, 1 to 8 samples were obtained, pretreatment and on-treatment. V was clipped by 6 bases and J by 8 bases, with 20 bases between them. Germline assignment: CDR1 SNHLY and CDR2 FYNNEI. The CDR3 sequence is 15 residues long. Data came from immunoSEQ multiplex PCR; TCRdb stores just in-frame clones and leaves some out. This table holds some 41,000 clones, roughly 81% found once. The sample is drawn from a study of PD-L1 blockade in urothelial cancer. Background on the study: Blood analysis was done at 3 weeks (second dose) and 6 weeks after treatment began. T cells were recovered from blood samples at a median of around 140,000.

The starting material was PBMCs, obtained around atezolizumab (anti-PD-L1) treatment. This chain joins TRBV2 and TRBJ2-1, with a weak D call TRBD2 (6 bases). The clonotype was recovered from a man aged 65 to 85 with urothelial cancer. As DNA, the CDR3 is TGTGCCAGCAGGCCAATGACGCCCGGCGGGGATGAGCAGTTCTTC. Its protein is CASRPMTPGGDEQFF.